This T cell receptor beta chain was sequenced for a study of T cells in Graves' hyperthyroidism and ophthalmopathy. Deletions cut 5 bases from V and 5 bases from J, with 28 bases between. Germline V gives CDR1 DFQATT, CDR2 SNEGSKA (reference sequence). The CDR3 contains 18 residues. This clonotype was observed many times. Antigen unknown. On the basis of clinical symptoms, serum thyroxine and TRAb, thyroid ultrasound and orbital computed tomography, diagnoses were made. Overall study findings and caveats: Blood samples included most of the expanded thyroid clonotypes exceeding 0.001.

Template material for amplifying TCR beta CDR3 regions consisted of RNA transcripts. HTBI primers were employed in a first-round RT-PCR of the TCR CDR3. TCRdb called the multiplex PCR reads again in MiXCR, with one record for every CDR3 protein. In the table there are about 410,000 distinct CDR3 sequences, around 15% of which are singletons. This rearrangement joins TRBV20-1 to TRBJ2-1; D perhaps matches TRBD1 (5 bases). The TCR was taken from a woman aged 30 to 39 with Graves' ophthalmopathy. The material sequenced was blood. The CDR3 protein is CSASTQIRTGNRNNEQFF. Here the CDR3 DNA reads TGCAGTGCTTCAACACAGATCCGAACAGGAAACCGTAACAATGAGCAGTTCTTC.